The 15 T cell receptor beta chains below were found in one sample sequenced in a study of cytomegalovirus exposure and HLA in healthy donors. The primer mix had 60 Vbeta and 13 Jbeta primers. Profiling relied on immunoSEQ multiplex PCR, and the TCRdb table lists in-frame clones only, not all of them. This repertoire includes around 40,000 clones. Sequenced sample: PBMCs. The source of these receptors is a middle-aged man in good health and CMV-seropositive.

V usage is TRBV5-1 and J usage is TRBJ1-2; no reliable D call. V was pared by 1 base and J by 4 bases, with 8 bases between. The CDR3 is made up of 13 amino acids. CDR1 and CDR2 from the germline V gene are SGHRS and YFSETQ. CDR3 bases: TGCGCCAGCAGCTTGTCGGGGAGCTATGGCTACACCTTC. Translating it yields CASSLSGSYGYTF.

The chain recombines TRBV19 with TRBJ1-5, with unresolved D. CDR3 length: 15 residues. Per germline, CDR1 LNHDA and CDR2 SQIVND (reference sequence). V dropped 4 bases and J dropped 4 bases, with 14 bases sitting between them. CDR3 sequence reads: CASSRLRGGNQPQHF. CDR3 sequence (DNA): TGTGCCAGTAGTAGACTACGGGGAGGGAATCAGCCCCAGCATTTT.

CDR3 loop: CASGPAGGGNQPQHF. The CDR3 DNA follows: TGTGCTAGTGGTCCCGCAGGGGGTGGCAATCAGCCCCAGCATTTT. The chain uses TRBV12-5 and TRBJ1-5; 7 nucleotides agree with TRBD1. With 5 bases clipped from V and 2 bases from J, the junction kept 6 bases outside the gene matches. The germline V gene encodes CDR1 LGHNT and CDR2 FRNRAP. The length of the CDR3 is 15 residues.

J is TRBJ2-5 and V is TRBV29-1, with 7 bases identical to TRBD2. Germline CDR1 is SQVTM and CDR2 is ANQGSEA. Trimming at V came to 1 base and at J to 1 base, leaving 6 bases not matched to a gene. This CDR3 region has 15 residues. CDR3 nucleotides: TGCAGCGTTGAAGGAGGACTAGGAATCCAAGAGACCCAGTACTTC. This translates into CSVEGGLGIQETQYF.

V and J are TRBV4-3 and TRBJ2-5; 11 nucleotides line up with TRBD2. The J call is uncertain, as TRBJ2-7 better fits the DNA end. This CDR3 has 15 residues. Germline V CDR1 and CDR2: LGHNA, YSLEER. CDR3 protein: CASSLFLAGGYEQYF. CDR3 nucleotides: TGCGCCAGCAGCCTTTTCCTAGCGGGAGGATACGAGCAGTACTTC.

As for this clone: This CDR3 fails to terminate in the conserved phenylalanine or tryptophan, so it likely reflects a read error. As DNA, the CDR3 is TGCAGCGTTCGACCAGGGTGGGGGACTGAAGCTTTCTCT. This translates into CSVRPGWGTEAFS. The chain is built from TRBV29-1 and TRBJ1-1, with D perhaps TRBD1 (5 bases). The germline CDR1 and CDR2 sequences are SQVTM and ANQGSEA. V shed 5 bases and J shed 5 bases, with 15 bases lying between them. This CDR3 has 13 residues.

The chain combines TRBV7-9 with TRBJ2-1; 9 positions agree with TRBD2. Germline CDR1 and CDR2: SEHNR and FQNEAQ (reference sequence). The CDR3 is 14 amino acids. Germline trimming cut 3 bases from V and 8 bases from J; bases unmatched to any gene: 5. CDR3 protein: CASSFLAGDHEQFF. CDR3 in DNA: TGTGCCAGCAGCTTCTTAGCGGGAGATCATGAGCAGTTCTTC.

The rearrangement uses TRBV11-2 and TRBJ2-7; D might be TRBD2 (5 bases). This CDR3 comprises 13 residues. Trimming left V 3 bases short and J 5 bases short, with 11 bases between. Germline values: CDR1 SGHAT, CDR2 FQNNGV. This chain's CDR3 is CASSLGGLDEQYF. The CDR3 nucleotides are TGTGCCAGCAGCTTGGGCGGGCTGGACGAGCAGTACTTC.

The chain uses TRBV28 and TRBJ2-7, with a weak D call TRBD1 (6 bases). Trimming took off 8 bases at V and 7 bases at J, with 18 bases between the two ends. The CDR3 sequence is 13 residues long. The germline V gene encodes CDR1 MDHEN and CDR2 SYDVKM. The CDR3 bases are TGTGCCAGCCTTCCCCCAGGGGAGAGGGAGCAGTACTTC. This sequence encodes CASLPPGEREQYF.

J is TRBJ2-3 and V is TRBV21-1; TRBD1 was called by the table and not checked on the DNA. TRBV21-1 is flagged as a pseudogene. CDR3 length: 20 residues. Here the CDR3 reads CASSKVAIPPGQGLTDTQYF. The CDR3 nucleotides are TGTGCCAGCAGCAAAGTAGCCATCCCCCCGGGACAGGGACTCACAGATACGCAGTATTTT.

The chain uses TRBV7-2 and TRBJ2-7, with D possibly TRBD2 on 6 matching bases. This CDR3 has 14 residues. The germline gives CDR1 SGHTA, CDR2 FQGNSA. Trimming stripped 1 base from V and 0 bases from J, with 7 bases between. The CDR3 loop is CASSLVGSSYEQYF. CDR3 DNA: TGTGCCAGCAGCTTAGTCGGGAGCTCCTACGAGCAGTACTTC.

CDR3 loop: CAWSTGYEQYF. The CDR3 DNA reads TGTGCCTGGAGTACTGGCTACGAGCAGTACTTC. The genes are TRBV30 and TRBJ2-7; unclear D gene. This CDR3 region has 11 residues. V lost 2 bases to trimming and J lost 3 bases, with 5 bases between them. Germline CDR1 reads GTSNPN; CDR2 reads SVGIG (reference sequence).

The chain employs TRBV25-1 and TRBJ2-1; 7 positions agree with TRBD1. After removal of 5 bases from V and 3 bases from J, the junction contained 4 bases not matched to a gene. Germline assignment: CDR1 MGHDK and CDR2 SYGVNS. This CDR3 has 14 residues. The CDR3 bases are TGTGCCAGCAGTCCCGGGACAGTCTACAATGAGCAGTTCTTC. Amino acids: CASSPGTVYNEQFF.

This chain connects TRBV19 to TRBJ2-7, with D tentatively TRBD1 (5 bases). Per germline, CDR1 LNHDA and CDR2 SQIVND (reference sequence). The CDR3 runs to 15 residues. The germline V and J ends were trimmed by 3 bases and 1 base, with 13 bases remaining between them. The CDR3 DNA sequence: TGTGCCAGTAGTATGGGGCAGCTATCTTCCTACGAGCAGTACTTC. Its protein product is CASSMGQLSSYEQYF.

The rearrangement uses TRBV27 and TRBJ1-1; 7 bases line up with TRBD1. This CDR3 is built from 13 residues. Germline-derived CDR1 and CDR2 are MNHEY and SMNVEV (reference sequence). V lost 5 bases and J lost 3; bases outside the gene matches: 3. The DNA for the CDR3 is TGTGCCAGCAGTACAGGGGCAGACACTGAAGCTTTCTTT. Encoded protein: CASSTGADTEAFF.